This TCR beta chain came from a study of shared clonotypes between healthy human individuals. Notes on the study in general: An expected dependence of interdonor clonotype sharing on sequencing depth was noted. Naive CD4 clonotype sharing across several donors was approximately 5%. Donor scarcity curtailed the genetic and exposure-history diversity represented herein.

Those who donated, Caucasian adults without exception, all lived in Nashville, Tennessee. This clone was seen just once. Its antigen is as yet unknown. TCRdb keeps only in-frame clones here, not all; method: immunoSEQ multiplex PCR. The sample shows a few million clones, about 94% of them seen only once. The CDR3 consists of 14 residues. Germline CDR1 and CDR2: MNHGY and SVAAGI. V lost 2 bases and J 7 bases, leaving 12 bases between the germline ends. This receptor was identified in a man in his late teens or twenties in good health. V usage is TRBV6-9 and J usage is TRBJ2-1, with unresolved D. The specimen sequenced was naive CD4+ T cells sorted from blood. Subset indicated: CD45RA+ positively selected. The CDR3 protein is CASSYEASRNEQFF. The CDR3 DNA sequence: TGTGCCAGCAGTTATGAGGCCTCGAGGAATGAGCAGTTCTTC.